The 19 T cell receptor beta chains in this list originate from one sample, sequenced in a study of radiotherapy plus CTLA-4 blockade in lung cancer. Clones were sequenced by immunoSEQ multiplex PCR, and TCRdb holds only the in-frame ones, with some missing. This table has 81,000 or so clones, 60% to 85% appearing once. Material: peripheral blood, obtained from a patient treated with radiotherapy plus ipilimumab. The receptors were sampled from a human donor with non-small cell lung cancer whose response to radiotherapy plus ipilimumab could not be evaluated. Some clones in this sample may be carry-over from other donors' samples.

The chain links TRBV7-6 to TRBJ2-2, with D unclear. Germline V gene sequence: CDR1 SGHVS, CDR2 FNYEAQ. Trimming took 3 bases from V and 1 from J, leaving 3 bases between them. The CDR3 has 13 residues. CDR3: CASSFRNTGELFF. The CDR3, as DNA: TGTGCCAGCAGCTTCAGGAACACCGGGGAGCTGTTTTTT.

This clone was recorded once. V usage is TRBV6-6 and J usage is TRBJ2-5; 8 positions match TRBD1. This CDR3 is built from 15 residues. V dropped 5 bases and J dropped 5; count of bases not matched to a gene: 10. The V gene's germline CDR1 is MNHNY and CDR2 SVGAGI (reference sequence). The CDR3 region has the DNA TGTGCCAGCAGTCCGGACAGGGTCGGGTTGGAGACCCAGTACTTC. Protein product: CASSPDRVGLETQYF.

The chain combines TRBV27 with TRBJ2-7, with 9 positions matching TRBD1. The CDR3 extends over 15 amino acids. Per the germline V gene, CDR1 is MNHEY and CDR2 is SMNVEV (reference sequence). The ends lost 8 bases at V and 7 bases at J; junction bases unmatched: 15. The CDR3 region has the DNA TGTGCCAGCGGTATTCCGGGACAGGGAAAATGGGAGCAGTACTTC. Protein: CASGIPGQGKWEQYF.

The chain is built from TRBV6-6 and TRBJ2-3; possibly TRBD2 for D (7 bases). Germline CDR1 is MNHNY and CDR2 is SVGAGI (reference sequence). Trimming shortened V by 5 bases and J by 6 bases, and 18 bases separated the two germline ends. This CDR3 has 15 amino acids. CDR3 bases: TGTGCCAGCAGTCCGACCGGGGGGCCAGGGGATACGCAGTATTTT. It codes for CASSPTGGPGDTQYF.

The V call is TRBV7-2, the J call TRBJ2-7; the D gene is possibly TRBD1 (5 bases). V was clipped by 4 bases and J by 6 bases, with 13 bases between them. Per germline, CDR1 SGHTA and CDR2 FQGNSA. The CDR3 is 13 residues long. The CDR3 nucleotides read TGTGCCAGCAGCTCCACCACAGGCGTCGAGCAGTACTTC. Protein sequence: CASSSTTGVEQYF. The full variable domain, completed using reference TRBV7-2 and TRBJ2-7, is GAGVSQSPSNKVTEKGKDVELRCDPISGHTALYWYRQSLGQGLEFLIYFQGNSAPDKSGLPSDRFSAERTGGSVSTLTIQRTQQEDSAVYLCASSSTTGVEQYFGPGTRLTVT.

DNA of the CDR3: TGTGCCTCCCACGGGGGGCCCGGGACCGGGGAGCTGTTTTTT. Translated: CASHGGPGTGELFF. The V call is TRBV10-3, the J call TRBJ2-2, with D maybe TRBD2 (7 bases). From germline, CDR1 is ENHRY and CDR2 SYGVKD. V gave up 11 bases and J gave up 5 bases, with 18 bases separating them. The CDR3 has 14 residues.

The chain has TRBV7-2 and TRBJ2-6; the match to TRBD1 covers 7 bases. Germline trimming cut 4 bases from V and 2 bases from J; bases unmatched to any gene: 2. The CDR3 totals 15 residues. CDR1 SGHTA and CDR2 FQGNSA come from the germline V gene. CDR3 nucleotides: TGTGCCAGCAGCTCCGACAGGGCTGGGGCCAACGTCCTGACTTTC. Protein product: CASSSDRAGANVLTF.

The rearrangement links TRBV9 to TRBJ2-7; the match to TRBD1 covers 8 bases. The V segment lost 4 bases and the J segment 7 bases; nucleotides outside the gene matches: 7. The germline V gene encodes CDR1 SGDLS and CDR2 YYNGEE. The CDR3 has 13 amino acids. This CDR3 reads CASSTRTGREQYF. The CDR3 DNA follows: TGTGCCAGCAGCACCCGGACAGGGCGGGAGCAGTACTTC.

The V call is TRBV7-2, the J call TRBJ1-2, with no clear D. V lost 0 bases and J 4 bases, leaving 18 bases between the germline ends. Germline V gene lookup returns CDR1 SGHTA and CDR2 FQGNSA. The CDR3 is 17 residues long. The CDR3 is CASSLAPGGIGSYGYTF. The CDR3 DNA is TGTGCCAGCAGCTTAGCCCCTGGCGGGATAGGTAGCTATGGCTACACCTTC.

In nucleotides, the CDR3 is TGTGCCAGCAGCTCTGGTGGGACACAGTACGAGCAGTACTTC. This gives the protein CASSSGGTQYEQYF. The chain is built from TRBV5-4 and TRBJ2-7; weak D call: TRBD1 (6 bases). This CDR3 has 14 amino acids. Germline loops: CDR1 SGHNT, CDR2 YYREEE (reference sequence). The ends were cut back, 3 bases at V and 4 bases at J, with 14 bases in the middle.

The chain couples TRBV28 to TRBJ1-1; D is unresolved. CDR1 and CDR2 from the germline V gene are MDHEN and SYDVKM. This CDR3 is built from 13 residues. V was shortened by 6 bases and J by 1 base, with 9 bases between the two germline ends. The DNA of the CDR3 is TGTGCCAGCAGCCCCTCCTGGAACACTGAAGCTTTCTTT. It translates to CASSPSWNTEAFF.

Here the CDR3 reads CATSSKTGVNEQFF. The CDR3 region has the DNA TGTGCCACCAGCAGCAAAACAGGGGTCAATGAGCAGTTCTTC. J is TRBJ2-1 and V is TRBV15; TRBD1 agrees at 7 bases. This CDR3 region has 14 residues. V shed 3 bases and J 6 bases; nucleotides not matched to a gene: 5. The germline CDR1 and CDR2 sequences are LNHNV and YYDKDF (reference sequence).

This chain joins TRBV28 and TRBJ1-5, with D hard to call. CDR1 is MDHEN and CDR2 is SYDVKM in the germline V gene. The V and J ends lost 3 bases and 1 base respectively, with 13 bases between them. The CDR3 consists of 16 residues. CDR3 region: CASSFGGRGSNQPQHF. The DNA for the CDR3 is TGTGCCAGCAGTTTCGGCGGGCGAGGGAGCAATCAGCCCCAGCATTTT.

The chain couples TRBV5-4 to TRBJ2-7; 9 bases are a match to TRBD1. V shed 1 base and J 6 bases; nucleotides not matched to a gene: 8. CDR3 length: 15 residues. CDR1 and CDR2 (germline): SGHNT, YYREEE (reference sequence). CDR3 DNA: TGTGCCAGCAGCTTGTTCGGGACAGGGTCCCGCGAGCAGTACTTC. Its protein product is CASSLFGTGSREQYF.

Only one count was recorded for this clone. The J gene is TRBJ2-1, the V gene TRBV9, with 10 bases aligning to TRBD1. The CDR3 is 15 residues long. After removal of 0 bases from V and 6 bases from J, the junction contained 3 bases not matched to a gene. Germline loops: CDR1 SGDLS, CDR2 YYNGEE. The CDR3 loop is CASSVGQGAFNEQFF. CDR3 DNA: TGTGCCAGCAGCGTAGGACAGGGGGCATTCAATGAGCAGTTCTTC.

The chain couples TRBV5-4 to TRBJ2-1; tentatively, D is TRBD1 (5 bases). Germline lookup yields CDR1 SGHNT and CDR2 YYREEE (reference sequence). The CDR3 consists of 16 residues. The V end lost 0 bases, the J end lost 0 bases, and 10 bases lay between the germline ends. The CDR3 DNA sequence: TGTGCCAGCAGCTTGGGGGGCGGTAGCTCCTACAATGAGCAGTTCTTC. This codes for CASSLGGGSSYNEQFF.

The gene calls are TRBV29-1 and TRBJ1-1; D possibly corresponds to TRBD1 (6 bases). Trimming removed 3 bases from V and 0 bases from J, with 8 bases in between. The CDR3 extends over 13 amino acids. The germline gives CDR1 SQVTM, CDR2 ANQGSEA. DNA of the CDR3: TGCAGCGTTGAGGGACACCTGAACACTGAAGCTTTCTTT. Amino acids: CSVEGHLNTEAFF.

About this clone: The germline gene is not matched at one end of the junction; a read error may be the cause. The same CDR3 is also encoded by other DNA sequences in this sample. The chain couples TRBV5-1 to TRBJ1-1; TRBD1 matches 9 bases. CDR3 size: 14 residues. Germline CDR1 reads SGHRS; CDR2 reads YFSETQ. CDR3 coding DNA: TGCGCCAGCAGCTTGGGACAGGGGGAAACTGAGGCTTTCTTT. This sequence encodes CASSLGQGETEAFF.

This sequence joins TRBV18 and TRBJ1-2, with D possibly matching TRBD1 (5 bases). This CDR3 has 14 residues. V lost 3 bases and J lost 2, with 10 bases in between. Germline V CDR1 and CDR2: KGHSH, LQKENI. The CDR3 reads CASSPAGRNYGYTF. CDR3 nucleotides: TGTGCCAGCTCACCGGCAGGGAGGAACTATGGCTACACCTTC.